This T cell receptor beta chain was recorded in a study of blood T cells in healthy people across ages. In regard to this clonotype: No antigen is known for it.

V was shortened by 3 bases and J by 7 bases, with 7 bases between the two germline ends. CDR1 is SNHLY, CDR2 FYNNEI, per germline. The CDR3 is 12 residues long. Samples each had at least 5 micrograms of total RNA extracted. Alongside a J-beta primer mix, a sample-barcoded 5' primer served in a second PCR lasting about 7 to 11 cycles. The authors tagged each cDNA molecule using a template-switch adaptor with 12 random nucleotides. One entry per CDR3 protein, called by TCRdb with MiXCR from the 5' RACE reads. The sample yields hundreds of thousands of distinct CDR3 sequences, over 45% seen once. The study's findings and limits: Estimates of diversity drawn from one million T cells were considered underestimates.

The V and J genes are TRBV2 and TRBJ2-4; D may be TRBD2 (5 bases). Sample: blood. This TCR was sampled from a woman aged 55-69 years in good health. CDR3 nucleotides: TGTGCCAGCAGTGATGGCGGGAACATTCAGTACTTC. It yields the protein CASSDGGNIQYF.